This T cell receptor beta chain is drawn from a study of T cell responses to AZD1222 COVID-19 vaccine. General study findings and limits: The span of vaccine-associated CD4 TCRs extended across spike, with dominance at 160-218 and 743-854.

Repertoires were generated with immunoSEQ multiplex PCR, while TCRdb's copy carries only in-frame clones and drops some. The sample carries some 150,000 clones, approximately 93% recorded once. This CDR3 is 14 amino acids long. V was trimmed by 3 bases and J by 3 bases, leaving 14 bases between them. The germline CDR1 and CDR2 sequences are GTSNPN and SVGIG (reference sequence). A remark on this clone: What it binds is not known.

This sequence joins TRBV30 and TRBJ1-1; unclear D gene. The sequence derives from an adult in good health. The sequences come from peripheral blood, collected on day 0 of MenACWY control vaccination. CDR3 region: CAWSGHVRDTEAFF. The CDR3 DNA is TGTGCCTGGAGCGGGCATGTGCGGGACACTGAAGCTTTCTTT.